Listed below are T cell receptor beta chains from one sample, sequenced in a study of CD8 T cells in ankylosing spondylitis. TCRdb re-derived calls from the 5' RACE reads in MiXCR, one entry per CDR3 protein. Of roughly 440,000 distinct CDR3 sequences detected, over 15% appear once; the ten largest clones hold approximately 1%. Sequencing was performed on blood, either unsorted or a sorted T cell fraction (not recorded which). These receptors were collected from a male donor with ankylosing spondylitis. CDR3s include the opening cysteine and the closing phenylalanine or tryptophan.

j_call: TRBJ2-2
v_call: TRBV5-6
cdr3_aa: CASSQRDRFTGELFF

j_call: TRBJ2-7
v_call: TRBV5-1
cdr3_aa: CASSFGSITEQYF

j_call: TRBJ1-3
v_call: TRBV3-1
cdr3_aa: CASSQVGGTIYF

j_call: TRBJ2-1
v_call: TRBV6-1
cdr3_aa: CAVAGWLAPNEQFF

j_call: TRBJ1-1
v_call: TRBV12-3/TRBV12-4
cdr3_aa: CASRTGTDEAFF

j_call: TRBJ1-2
v_call: TRBV6-1
cdr3_aa: CATRTGGSYGYTF

j_call: TRBJ1-2
v_call: TRBV24-1
cdr3_aa: CATSDRDTYYGYTF

j_call: TRBJ2-2
v_call: TRBV12-3/TRBV12-4
cdr3_aa: CASRRLGQGEAGELFF

j_call: TRBJ2-7
v_call: TRBV11-2
cdr3_aa: CASSLTQGTYEQYF

j_call: TRBJ2-3
v_call: TRBV18
cdr3_aa: CASSPSDTQYF

j_call: TRBJ2-7
v_call: TRBV5-1
cdr3_aa: CASSLAGFGGLYEQYF

j_call: TRBJ2-1
v_call: TRBV29-1
cdr3_aa: CSVARGFPYNEQFF

j_call: TRBJ2-2
v_call: TRBV5-1
cdr3_aa: CASSLALAGNAGELFF

j_call: TRBJ2-1
v_call: TRBV4-1
cdr3_aa: CASSQSMAVISYNEQFF

j_call: TRBJ2-5
v_call: TRBV4-1
cdr3_aa: CASSQDEGETQYF

j_call: TRBJ1-4
v_call: TRBV4-3
cdr3_aa: CASSQRQRNEKLFF

j_call: TRBJ2-7
v_call: TRBV11-2
cdr3_aa: CASSWDYEQYF

j_call: TRBJ2-3
v_call: TRBV3-1
cdr3_aa: CASSHLGGGGATDTQYF

j_call: TRBJ2-7
v_call: TRBV9
cdr3_aa: CASSPWVPYEQYF

j_call: TRBJ1-1
v_call: TRBV3-1
cdr3_aa: CASSYQDSRAFF